These T cell receptor beta chains were read from a single sample in a study of spatial heterogeneity in lung cancer. Using its own MiXCR run on the 5' RACE reads, TCRdb lists one record per CDR3 protein. The repertoire consists of 20,000 to 30,000 distinct CDR3 sequences, with 8.8% occurring once and the leading ten covering 7.5% to 8%. The sample was lung tumor tissue, taken at surgery. These receptors were taken from a male donor with early-stage non-small cell lung cancer. The CDR3 runs from the conserved cysteine through the conserved F or W. Each record gives: CDR3 DNA, CDR3 protein, V gene, clone size, J gene, D gene. The D gene is left open where the match is weak. The listing skips clone size in some rows; elsewhere it reads once, few, many or a size class.

TGCGCCAGCAGCTTGGTATCGGGCGGCAATCAGCCCCAGCATTTT | CASSLVSGGNQPQHF | TRBV5-1 | many | TRBJ1-5 | .
TGTGCCAGCCTAGGGCGGAGGGGCAGTGAAGCTTTCTTT | CASLGRRGSEAFF | TRBV6-5 | medium-sized | TRBJ1-1 | .
TGTGCCAGCACCCTCTCGGCGTCAGCGGAATACAATGAGCAGTTCTTC | CASTLSASAEYNEQFF | TRBV19 | few | TRBJ2-1 | .
TGTGCCAGTAGTATCGGGCAGGGTCCGCAGTATTTT | CASSIGQGPQYF | TRBV19 | few | TRBJ2-3 | .
TGTACTAGTGGTACCGGAGCCGGGGAGCTGTTTTTT | CTSGTGAGELFF | TRBV12-5 | once | TRBJ2-2 | .
TGTGCCAGCAGCTTAGATCGGTCTAATGAGCAGTTCTTC | CASSLDRSNEQFF | TRBV11-2 | many | TRBJ2-1 | .
TGTGCCAGCAGCCCGGGACTAGAAGCCCGGCGGTACTTC | CASSPGLEARRYF | TRBV7-2 | many | TRBJ2-7 | TRBD2
TGTGCCAGCAGCTTACGGAGCTCTGGGGCCAACGTCCTGACTTTC | CASSLRSSGANVLTF | TRBV7-9 | medium-sized | TRBJ2-6 | .
TGTGCCAGCAGGCAGGGCCTGGGAGATACGCAGTATTTT | CASRQGLGDTQYF | TRBV2 | few | TRBJ2-3 | .
TGCAGTGCTAGAGTATTCAAGGTGACTAGCGGGGGAGTGAGCTCCTACAATGAGCAGTTCTTC | CSARVFKVTSGGVSSYNEQFF | TRBV20-1 | many | TRBJ2-1 | TRBD2
TGCGCCAGCAGCCTAACAGGGGATATGAACACTGAAGCTTTCTTT | CASSLTGDMNTEAFF | TRBV5-1 | . | TRBJ1-1 | TRBD1
TGTGCCAGCAGTTCCGGGACAGAAGAGACCCAGTACTTC | CASSSGTEETQYF | TRBV28 | . | TRBJ2-5 | TRBD1